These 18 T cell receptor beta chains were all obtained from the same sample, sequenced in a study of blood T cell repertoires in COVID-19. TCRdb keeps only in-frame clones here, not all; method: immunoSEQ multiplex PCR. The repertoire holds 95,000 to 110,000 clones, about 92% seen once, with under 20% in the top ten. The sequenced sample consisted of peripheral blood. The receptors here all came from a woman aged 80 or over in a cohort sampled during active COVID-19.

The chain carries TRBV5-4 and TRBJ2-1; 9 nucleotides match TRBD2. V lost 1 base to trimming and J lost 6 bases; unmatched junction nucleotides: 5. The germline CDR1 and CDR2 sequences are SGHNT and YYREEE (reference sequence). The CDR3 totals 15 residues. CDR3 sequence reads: CASSLPGGGGNEQFF. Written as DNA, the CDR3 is TGTGCCAGCAGCTTGCCGGGCGGGGGGGGCAATGAGCAGTTCTTC.

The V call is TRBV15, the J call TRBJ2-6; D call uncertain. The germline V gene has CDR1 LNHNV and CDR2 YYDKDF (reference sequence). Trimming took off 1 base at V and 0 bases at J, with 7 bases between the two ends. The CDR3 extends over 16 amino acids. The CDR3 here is CATSRAGFSGANVLTF. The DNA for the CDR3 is TGTGCCACCAGCAGAGCAGGATTCTCTGGGGCCAACGTCCTGACTTTC.

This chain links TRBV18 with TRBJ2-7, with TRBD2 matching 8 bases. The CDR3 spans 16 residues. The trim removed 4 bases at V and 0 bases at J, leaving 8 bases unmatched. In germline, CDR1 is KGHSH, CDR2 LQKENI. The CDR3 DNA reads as TGTGCCAGCTCACGAACTAGCGGCTTAAGCTCCTACGAGCAGTACTTC. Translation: CASSRTSGLSSYEQYF.

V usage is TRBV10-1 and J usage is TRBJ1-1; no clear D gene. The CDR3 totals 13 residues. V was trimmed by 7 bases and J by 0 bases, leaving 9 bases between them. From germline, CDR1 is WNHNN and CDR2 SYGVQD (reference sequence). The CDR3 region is CASKSRLNTEAFF. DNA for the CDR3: TGCGCCAGCAAATCGCGTCTGAACACTGAAGCTTTCTTT.

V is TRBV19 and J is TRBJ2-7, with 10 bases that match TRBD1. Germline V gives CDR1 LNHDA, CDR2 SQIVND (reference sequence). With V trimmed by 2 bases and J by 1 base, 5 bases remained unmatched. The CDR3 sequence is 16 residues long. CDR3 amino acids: CASSIYGTGASYEQYF. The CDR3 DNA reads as TGTGCCAGTAGTATATATGGGACAGGGGCATCCTACGAGCAGTACTTC.

In DNA form, the CDR3 reads TGTGCCAGCAGTGGACGGCGGGAGGTCCCGGAGACCCAGTACTTC. Encoded protein: CASSGRREVPETQYF. The rearrangement links TRBV14 to TRBJ2-5; TRBD2 matches 8 bases. J was trimmed by 5 bases and V by 6 bases; bases with no gene match: 11. The CDR3 contains 15 residues. CDR1 and CDR2 from the germline V gene are SGHDN and FVKESK.

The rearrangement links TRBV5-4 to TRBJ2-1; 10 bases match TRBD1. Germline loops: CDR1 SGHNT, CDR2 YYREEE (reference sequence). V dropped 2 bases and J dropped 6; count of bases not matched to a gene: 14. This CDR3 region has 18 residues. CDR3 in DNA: TGTGCCAGCAGCTTTGCCGTTACCGGGACAGGGGTAAGCAATGAGCAGTTCTTC. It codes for CASSFAVTGTGVSNEQFF.

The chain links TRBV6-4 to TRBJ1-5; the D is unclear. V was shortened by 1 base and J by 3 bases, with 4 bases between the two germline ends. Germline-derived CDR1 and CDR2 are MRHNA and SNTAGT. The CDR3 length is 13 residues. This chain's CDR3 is CASSDYINQPQHF. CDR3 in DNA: TGTGCCAGCAGTGACTACATCAATCAGCCCCAGCATTTT.

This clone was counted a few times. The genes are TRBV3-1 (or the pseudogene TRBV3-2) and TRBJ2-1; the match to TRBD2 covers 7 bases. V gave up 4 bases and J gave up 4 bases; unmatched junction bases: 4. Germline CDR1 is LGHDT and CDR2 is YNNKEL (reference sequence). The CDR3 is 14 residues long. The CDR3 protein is CASSLPSGYNEQFF. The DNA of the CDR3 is TGTGCCAGCAGCCTACCTAGCGGATACAATGAGCAGTTCTTC.

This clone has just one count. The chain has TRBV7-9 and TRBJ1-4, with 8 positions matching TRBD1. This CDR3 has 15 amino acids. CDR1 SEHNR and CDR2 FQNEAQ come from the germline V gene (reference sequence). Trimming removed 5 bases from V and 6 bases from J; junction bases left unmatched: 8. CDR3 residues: CASSRWTGLDEKLFF. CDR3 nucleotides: TGTGCCAGCAGCCGCTGGACAGGGCTTGATGAAAAACTGTTTTTT.

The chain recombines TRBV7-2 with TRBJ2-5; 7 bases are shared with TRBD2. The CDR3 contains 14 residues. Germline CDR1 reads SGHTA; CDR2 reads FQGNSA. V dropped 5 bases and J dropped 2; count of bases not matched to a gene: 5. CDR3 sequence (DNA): TGTGCCAGCAGCCCCATGGGGGGGCAAGAGACCCAGTACTTC. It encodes CASSPMGGQETQYF.

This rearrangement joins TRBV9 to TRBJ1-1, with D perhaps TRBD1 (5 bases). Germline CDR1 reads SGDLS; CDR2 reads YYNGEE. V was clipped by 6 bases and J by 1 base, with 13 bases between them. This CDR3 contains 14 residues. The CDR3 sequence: CASTREGQNTEAFF. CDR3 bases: TGTGCCAGCACTAGGGAGGGGCAGAACACTGAAGCTTTCTTT.

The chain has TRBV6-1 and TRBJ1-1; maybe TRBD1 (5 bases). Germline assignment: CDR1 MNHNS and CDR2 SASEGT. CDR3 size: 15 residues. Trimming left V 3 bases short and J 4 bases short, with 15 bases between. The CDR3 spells CASSDSVRGTTEAFF. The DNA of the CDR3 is TGTGCCAGCAGTGATTCTGTTAGGGGAACCACTGAAGCTTTCTTT.

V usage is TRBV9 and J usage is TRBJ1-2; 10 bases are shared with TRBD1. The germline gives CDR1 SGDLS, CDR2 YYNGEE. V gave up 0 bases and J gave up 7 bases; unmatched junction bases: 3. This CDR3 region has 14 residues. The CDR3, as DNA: TGTGCCAGCAGCGTAGGACAGGGGGCTTTTGGCTACACCTTC. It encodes CASSVGQGAFGYTF.

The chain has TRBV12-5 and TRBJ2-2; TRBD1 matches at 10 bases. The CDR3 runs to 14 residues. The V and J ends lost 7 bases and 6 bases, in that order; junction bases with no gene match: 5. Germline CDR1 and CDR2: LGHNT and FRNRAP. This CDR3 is CASAGTGDAGELFF. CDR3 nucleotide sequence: TGTGCTAGTGCCGGGACAGGGGATGCCGGGGAGCTGTTTTTT.

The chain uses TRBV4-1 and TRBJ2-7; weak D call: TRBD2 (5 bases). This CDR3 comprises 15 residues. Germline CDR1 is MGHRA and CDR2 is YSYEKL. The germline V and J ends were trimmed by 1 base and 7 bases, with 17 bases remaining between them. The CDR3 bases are TGCGCCAGCAGCCAAGTGGGGTTTTTACTAGGGGAGCAGTACTTC. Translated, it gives CASSQVGFLLGEQYF.

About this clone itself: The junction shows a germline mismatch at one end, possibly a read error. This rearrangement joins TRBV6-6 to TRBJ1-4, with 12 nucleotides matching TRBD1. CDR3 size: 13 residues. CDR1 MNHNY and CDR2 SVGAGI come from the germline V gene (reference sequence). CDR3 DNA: TGCGGGACAGGGGGCGGAAGAAATGAAAAACTGTTTTTT. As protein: CGTGGGRNEKLFF.

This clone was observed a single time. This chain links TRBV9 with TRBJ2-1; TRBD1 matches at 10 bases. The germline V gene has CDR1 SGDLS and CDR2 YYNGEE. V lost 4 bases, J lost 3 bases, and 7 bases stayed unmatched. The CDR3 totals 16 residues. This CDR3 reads CASSPSTGGIYNEQFF. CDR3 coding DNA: TGTGCCAGCAGCCCCTCGACAGGGGGCATCTACAATGAGCAGTTCTTC.